This T cell receptor beta chain emerged from a study of blood T cell repertoires in COVID-19. On this clone itself: The junction shows a germline mismatch at one end, possibly a read error.

The CDR3 consists of 14 residues. The germline CDR1 and CDR2 sequences are ENHRY and SYGVKD. Clones were sequenced by immunoSEQ multiplex PCR, and TCRdb holds only the in-frame ones, with some missing. Here the sample spans 100,000 or so clones, roughly 81% being singletons. The sequence was obtained from a woman between 65 and 79 years old with acute or convalescent COVID-19. The sample consisted of peripheral blood. The chain carries TRBV10-3 and TRBJ1-1; 9 bases align to TRBD1. The CDR3 DNA reads TGTGCCACCAGTGGACAGGGGATGAACACTGAAGCTTTCTTT. This encodes CATSGQGMNTEAFF.